Listed below are T cell receptor beta chains from one sample, sequenced in a study of cytomegalovirus exposure and HLA in healthy donors. The repertoire was sequenced with immunoSEQ multiplex PCR; TCRdb's copy has only in-frame clones and lacks some. The repertoire holds about 170,000 clones, with about 65% as singletons. The specimen sequenced was PBMCs. These TCRs come from a girl under 18 in good health and CMV-seronegative. The CDR3 runs from the conserved cysteine through the conserved F or W. Fields, in order: D gene, J gene, V gene, clone size, CDR3 protein, CDR3 DNA. The D gene is left open where the match is weak. Clone size is given for some rows only: seen once, a few or many times, or a class if the clone is expanded.

D gene: .
J gene: TRBJ1-1
V gene: TRBV7-9
clone size: many
CDR3 protein: CASSLGGTSKTEAFF
CDR3 DNA: TGTGCCAGCAGCTTGGGAGGGACCTCCAAGACTGAAGCTTTCTTT

D gene: TRBD1
J gene: TRBJ2-1
V gene: TRBV18
clone size: .
CDR3 protein: CASSPRDRDNEQFF
CDR3 DNA: TGTGCCAGCTCACCGCGGGACAGGGACAATGAGCAGTTCTTC

D gene: TRBD2
J gene: TRBJ2-1
V gene: TRBV9
clone size: .
CDR3 protein: CASSVGPGLASVRSYNEQFF
CDR3 DNA: TGTGCCAGCAGCGTGGGGCCGGGACTAGCTTCCGTGAGGTCCTACAATGAGCAGTTCTTC

D gene: .
J gene: TRBJ2-5
V gene: TRBV19
clone size: .
CDR3 protein: CACTGGDSSGETQYF
CDR3 DNA: TGTGCCTGTACGGGAGGGGACAGTTCGGGGGAGACCCAGTACTTC

D gene: TRBD2
J gene: TRBJ2-1
V gene: TRBV9
clone size: .
CDR3 protein: CASSRGLTYNEQFF
CDR3 DNA: TGTGCCAGCAGCCGGGGACTAACCTACAATGAGCAGTTCTTC

D gene: TRBD1
J gene: TRBJ2-5
V gene: TRBV11-2
clone size: .
CDR3 protein: CASSGTGEWETQYF
CDR3 DNA: TGTGCCAGCAGCGGTACAGGGGAGTGGGAGACCCAGTACTTC

D gene: TRBD1
J gene: TRBJ1-1
V gene: TRBV30
clone size: .
CDR3 protein: CACPEGQGNTEAFF
CDR3 DNA: TGTGCCTGCCCAGAGGGACAGGGGAACACTGAAGCTTTCTTT

D gene: TRBD1
J gene: TRBJ1-2
V gene: TRBV28
clone size: few
CDR3 protein: CANPYSGGSNYGYTF
CDR3 DNA: TGTGCCAACCCATACTCAGGGGGCTCTAACTATGGCTACACCTTC

D gene: .
J gene: TRBJ2-5
V gene: TRBV7-9
clone size: once
CDR3 protein: CASRLGGETQYF
CDR3 DNA: TGTGCCAGCCGCCTGGGAGGAGAGACCCAGTACTTC

D gene: .
J gene: TRBJ1-5
V gene: TRBV2
clone size: .
CDR3 protein: CASRSGVLQPQHF
CDR3 DNA: TGTGCCAGCCGGAGTGGAGTACTCCAGCCCCAGCATTTT

D gene: .
J gene: TRBJ1-1
V gene: TRBV19
clone size: .
CDR3 protein: CASSARKTMNTEAFF
CDR3 DNA: TGTGCCAGTAGTGCGAGAAAAACGATGAACACTGAAGCTTTCTTT

D gene: .
J gene: TRBJ1-5
V gene: TRBV7-2
clone size: .
CDR3 protein: CASSLGEGGHQPQHF
CDR3 DNA: TGTGCCAGCAGCTTAGGGGAGGGGGGGCATCAGCCCCAGCATTTT

D gene: .
J gene: TRBJ1-4
V gene: TRBV7-6
clone size: .
CDR3 protein: CASSPSGEATNEKLFF
CDR3 DNA: TGTGCCAGCAGCCCTTCCGGGGAGGCAACTAATGAAAAACTGTTTTTT

D gene: TRBD1
J gene: TRBJ1-1
V gene: TRBV9
clone size: .
CDR3 protein: CASSFLQGASEAFF
CDR3 DNA: TGTGCCAGCAGCTTCTTACAGGGGGCGTCGGAAGCTTTCTTT

D gene: TRBD1
J gene: TRBJ1-5
V gene: TRBV6-1
clone size: .
CDR3 protein: CASSEVWGQGNQPQHF
CDR3 DNA: TGTGCCAGCAGTGAAGTATGGGGACAGGGGAATCAGCCCCAGCATTTT

D gene: .
J gene: TRBJ2-2
V gene: TRBV7-9
clone size: .
CDR3 protein: CASSFYGTNTGELFF
CDR3 DNA: TGTGCCAGCAGCTTCTATGGGACTAACACCGGGGAGCTGTTTTTT

D gene: .
J gene: TRBJ2-7
V gene: TRBV9
clone size: .
CDR3 protein: CASSTRTAMPSSVHEQYF
CDR3 DNA: TGTGCCAGCAGCACTCGGACAGCGATGCCTTCATCTGTGCACGAGCAGTACTTC

D gene: TRBD2
J gene: TRBJ2-3
V gene: TRBV30
clone size: once
CDR3 protein: CAWRLAEITDTQYF
CDR3 DNA: TGTGCCTGGAGACTAGCGGAAATCACAGATACGCAGTATTTT

D gene: .
J gene: TRBJ1-2
V gene: TRBV6-1
clone size: .
CDR3 protein: CASSVTDYGYTF
CDR3 DNA: TGTGCCAGCAGTGTGACAGACTATGGCTACACCTTC

D gene: .
J gene: TRBJ1-3
V gene: TRBV4-1
clone size: .
CDR3 protein: CASSRPSGGNTIYF
CDR3 DNA: TGCGCCAGCAGTCGGCCCTCAGGAGGAAACACCATATATTTT

D gene: .
J gene: TRBJ1-4
V gene: TRBV5-8
clone size: .
CDR3 protein: CATSGSGEKLFF
CDR3 DNA: TGTGCCACCTCAGGGTCAGGGGAAAAACTGTTTTTT

D gene: .
J gene: TRBJ1-6
V gene: TRBV6-1
clone size: .
CDR3 protein: CASSETAGGGNSPLHF
CDR3 DNA: TGTGCCAGCAGTGAAACTGCGGGGGGCGGTAATTCACCCCTCCACTTT

D gene: TRBD1
J gene: TRBJ2-2
V gene: TRBV5-1
clone size: few
CDR3 protein: CASNGQGVTGELFF
CDR3 DNA: TGCGCCAGCAATGGACAGGGAGTGACCGGGGAGCTGTTTTTT

D gene: .
J gene: TRBJ1-2
V gene: TRBV11-3
clone size: once
CDR3 protein: CASSSNQGEGYTF
CDR3 DNA: TGTGCCAGCAGCTCCAACCAGGGCGAGGGCTACACCTTC

D gene: TRBD1
J gene: TRBJ1-5
V gene: TRBV6-1
clone size: .
CDR3 protein: CASSAEDRGTNQPQHF
CDR3 DNA: TGTGCCAGCAGTGCCGAGGACAGGGGAACTAATCAGCCCCAGCATTTT

D gene: TRBD2
J gene: TRBJ2-1
V gene: TRBV4-1
clone size: .
CDR3 protein: CASSQEGPGLAGDNEQFF
CDR3 DNA: TGCGCCAGCAGCCAAGAGGGCCCGGGACTAGCGGGGGACAATGAGCAGTTCTTC

D gene: TRBD1
J gene: TRBJ1-5
V gene: TRBV27
clone size: .
CDR3 protein: CASGSGTGRLPQHF
CDR3 DNA: TGTGCCAGCGGATCCGGGACAGGGCGTCTGCCCCAGCATTTT

D gene: .
J gene: TRBJ2-7
V gene: TRBV9
clone size: once
CDR3 protein: CASGGRSSSYEQYF
CDR3 DNA: TGTGCCAGCGGGGGGAGGTCTAGCTCCTACGAGCAGTACTTC

D gene: .
J gene: TRBJ1-5
V gene: TRBV2
clone size: once
CDR3 protein: CASTPEAEGGQPQHF
CDR3 DNA: TGTGCCAGCACCCCCGAAGCGGAGGGGGGGCAGCCCCAGCATTTT

D gene: .
J gene: TRBJ1-2
V gene: TRBV5-6
clone size: .
CDR3 protein: CASSLWGVGYGYTF
CDR3 DNA: TGTGCCAGCAGCTTGTGGGGGGTTGGGTATGGCTACACCTTC

D gene: TRBD2
J gene: TRBJ2-3
V gene: TRBV2
clone size: .
CDR3 protein: CASSFPSGGTDTQYF
CDR3 DNA: TGTGCCAGCAGTTTTCCTAGCGGGGGAACAGATACGCAGTATTTT

D gene: TRBD1
J gene: TRBJ1-2
V gene: TRBV19
clone size: .
CDR3 protein: CASSNLNRGYGYTF
CDR3 DNA: TGTGCCAGTAGTAACTTGAACAGGGGCTATGGCTACACCTTC

D gene: .
J gene: TRBJ1-1
V gene: TRBV6-6
clone size: .
CDR3 protein: CASTKRGTEAFF
CDR3 DNA: TGTGCCAGCACCAAGAGAGGCACTGAAGCTTTCTTT

D gene: TRBD1
J gene: TRBJ1-2
V gene: TRBV30
clone size: once
CDR3 protein: CAWSVVALHRQGAAFQGYTF
CDR3 DNA: TGTGCCTGGAGTGTAGTAGCCCTACATAGACAGGGGGCGGCTTTTCAAGGCTACACCTTC

D gene: TRBD1
J gene: TRBJ1-4
V gene: TRBV18
clone size: .
CDR3 protein: CASSHSTGFNEKLFF
CDR3 DNA: TGTGCCAGCTCACACTCGACAGGGTTTAATGAAAAACTGTTTTTT

D gene: .
J gene: TRBJ1-1
V gene: TRBV18
clone size: few
CDR3 protein: CASSPREYTEAFF
CDR3 DNA: TGTGCCAGCTCACCGCGGGAATACACTGAAGCTTTCTTT

D gene: .
J gene: TRBJ1-6
V gene: TRBV27
clone size: once
CDR3 protein: CASSLIPPGKSSYNSPLHF
CDR3 DNA: TGTGCCAGCAGTCTCATACCCCCAGGGAAAAGCTCCTATAATTCACCCCTCCACTTT

D gene: TRBD1
J gene: TRBJ2-7
V gene: TRBV2
clone size: once
CDR3 protein: CASSDRDSSYEQYF
CDR3 DNA: TGTGCCAGCAGTGACCGGGACAGTTCCTACGAGCAGTACTTC

D gene: .
J gene: TRBJ1-1
V gene: TRBV6-1
clone size: .
CDR3 protein: CASSDGDTEAFF
CDR3 DNA: TGTGCCAGCAGTGACGGTGACACTGAAGCTTTCTTT

D gene: TRBD2
J gene: TRBJ2-5
V gene: TRBV18
clone size: .
CDR3 protein: CASSPGGETQYF
CDR3 DNA: TGTGCCAGCTCACCGGGGGGGGAGACCCAGTACTTC

D gene: TRBD1
J gene: TRBJ2-3
V gene: TRBV27
clone size: .
CDR3 protein: CASSFQGAGDTQYF
CDR3 DNA: TGTGCCAGCAGTTTTCAGGGGGCCGGGGATACGCAGTATTTT

D gene: .
J gene: TRBJ1-3
V gene: TRBV18
clone size: once
CDR3 protein: CASSPTGLNTIYF
CDR3 DNA: TGTGCCAGCTCACCGACAGGCCTGAACACCATATATTTT

D gene: .
J gene: TRBJ1-1
V gene: TRBV30
clone size: .
CDR3 protein: CATTIGTYNTEAFF
CDR3 DNA: TGTGCCACAACCATCGGGACATACAACACTGAAGCTTTCTTT

D gene: .
J gene: TRBJ2-1
V gene: TRBV29-1
clone size: once
CDR3 protein: CSSRDTGSQFF
CDR3 DNA: TGCAGCTCCCGGGACACAGGATCGCAGTTCTTC

D gene: TRBD1
J gene: TRBJ2-1
V gene: TRBV2
clone size: few
CDR3 protein: CASSGDRGSYNEQFF
CDR3 DNA: TGTGCCAGCAGCGGGGACAGGGGTTCCTACAATGAGCAGTTCTTC

D gene: .
J gene: TRBJ2-1
V gene: TRBV9
clone size: once
CDR3 protein: CASSVGGRNEQFF
CDR3 DNA: TGTGCCAGCAGCGTAGGAGGTCGAAATGAGCAGTTCTTC

D gene: .
J gene: TRBJ2-7
V gene: TRBV30
clone size: .
CDR3 protein: CAGRLPGDEQYF
CDR3 DNA: TGTGCCGGACGCCTACCAGGGGACGAGCAGTACTTC